These 27 T cell receptor beta chains were all obtained from the same sample, sequenced in a study of OX40 agonist ivuxolimab in advanced cancers. Measured with immunoSEQ multiplex PCR; TCRdb has only the in-frame clones, and not every one. The repertoire holds under 20,000 clones, with 80% to 90% as singletons. This sample comprised CD4+ or CD8+ T cells sorted from blood, obtained in a trial of the OX40 agonist ivuxolimab. The source is an adult with an advanced solid tumor such as melanoma, head and neck, liver or kidney cancer.

The gene calls are TRBV11-2 and TRBJ2-5; weak D call: TRBD2 (5 bases). The CDR3 runs 16 residues. Trimming stripped 7 bases from V and 1 base from J, with 19 bases between. Germline CDR1 and CDR2: SGHAT and FQNNGV. CDR3 protein: CASTLRALFGQETQYF. CDR3 bases: TGTGCCAGCACCCTGAGGGCACTCTTTGGCCAAGAGACCCAGTACTTC.

This sequence joins TRBV9 and TRBJ2-7, with D possibly being TRBD2 (5 bases). The CDR3 totals 11 residues. V lost 4 bases and J lost 4, with 6 bases in between. From germline, CDR1 is SGDLS and CDR2 YYNGEE. This CDR3 reads CASSPGYEQYF. CDR3 sequence (DNA): TGTGCCAGCAGCCCGGGGTACGAGCAGTACTTC.

The chain employs TRBV27 and TRBJ2-7; D is possibly TRBD1 (7 bases). Germline V gene data show CDR1 as MNHEY and CDR2 as SMNVEV (reference sequence). Trimming left V 6 bases short and J 6 bases short, with 21 bases between. This CDR3 contains 15 residues. The DNA for the CDR3 is TGTGCCAGCAGCACCGTGGAGGGGGCTGTAGGCGAGCAGTACTTC. It specifies CASSTVEGAVGEQYF.

The table lists this clone with a few counts. The CDR3 protein is CATSREGQHSGANVLTF. Here the CDR3 DNA reads TGTGCCACCAGCAGAGAAGGACAGCACTCTGGGGCCAACGTCCTGACTTTC. The rearrangement joins TRBV15 to TRBJ2-6; TRBD1 might be the D (6 bases). This CDR3 is 17 amino acids long. Germline loops: CDR1 LNHNV, CDR2 YYDKDF (reference sequence). Between the trimmed V and J ends, which lost 0 bases and 0 bases, there was a span of 9 bases.

The V and J genes are TRBV21-1 and TRBJ2-3; the D call in the table, TRBD2, was not verified against the DNA. TRBV21-1 represents a pseudogene. The CDR3 extends over 16 amino acids. The CDR3 spells CASNLELAGITDTQYF. CDR3 nucleotides: TGTGCCAGCAACTTAGAACTAGCGGGGATCACAGATACGCAGTATTTT.

The chain uses TRBV4-1 and TRBJ1-1; perhaps TRBD1 as D (5 bases). CDR3 length: 16 residues. V was pared by 0 bases and J by 1 base, with 12 bases between. Germline lookup yields CDR1 MGHRA and CDR2 YSYEKL. The CDR3 sequence is CASSQEYLQGNTEAFF. Written as DNA, the CDR3 is TGCGCCAGCAGCCAAGAATACCTCCAGGGGAACACTGAAGCTTTCTTT.

This chain uses TRBV9 with TRBJ2-2, with a weak D call TRBD2 (5 bases). Germline V lookup: CDR1 SGDLS, CDR2 YYNGEE. CDR3 size: 15 residues. Deletions cut 4 bases from V and 3 bases from J, with 13 bases between. CDR3 amino acids: CASSPQVRDTGELFF. DNA of the CDR3: TGTGCCAGCAGCCCCCAGGTGAGGGACACCGGGGAGCTGTTTTTT.

A single count supports this clone. This rearrangement joins TRBV9 to TRBJ2-5; perhaps TRBD2 as D (6 bases). The J call is doubtful: the DNA matches TRBJ2-7 better. CDR3 size: 14 residues. Germline values: CDR1 SGDLS, CDR2 YYNGEE. For the CDR3, the DNA is TGTGCCAGCAGCGGCGGGGCTAGCCCATACGAGCAGTACTTC. Translated, it gives CASSGGASPYEQYF.

V usage is TRBV6-5 and J usage is TRBJ1-1; a possible D gene is TRBD1 (6 bases). The CDR3 is 13 amino acids. V lost 8 bases and J 1 base, leaving 11 bases between the germline ends. Per germline, CDR1 MNHEY and CDR2 SVGAGI. CDR3 DNA: TGTGCCAGCCGAACGACAGGGAACACTGAAGCTTTCTTT. It encodes CASRTTGNTEAFF.

The chain is built from TRBV29-1 and TRBJ2-3, with a possible D match to TRBD2 (6 bases). CDR1 is SQVTM and CDR2 is ANQGSEA in the germline V gene. Trimming shortened V by 2 bases and J by 4 bases, and 19 bases separated the two germline ends. The CDR3 is 16 amino acids. The CDR3 DNA reads TGCAGCGTTGAATTCCACTCGGGGAGGAGGGCAGATACGCAGTATTTT. Its translation: CSVEFHSGRRADTQYF.

The rearrangement links TRBV9 to TRBJ1-1, with unresolved D. This CDR3 contains 12 residues. V lost 4 bases to trimming and J lost 6 bases, with 10 bases between them. Germline V gene lookup returns CDR1 SGDLS and CDR2 YYNGEE. The CDR3 DNA is TGTGCCAGCAGCCTCTCGGGCGCTGAAGCTTTCTTT. Translated: CASSLSGAEAFF.

V usage is TRBV6-4 and J usage is TRBJ2-2; D not certain. Trimming stripped 3 bases from V and 1 base from J, with 3 bases between. Germline CDR1 and CDR2: MRHNA and SNTAGT. CDR3 length: 13 residues. CDR3 residues: CASSEGNTGELFF. The CDR3 DNA is TGTGCCAGCAGTGAAGGGAACACCGGGGAGCTGTTTTTT.

The chain joins TRBV5-4 to TRBJ2-7; 8 bases agree with TRBD1. J gave up 3 bases and V 4 bases, and 3 bases lay outside the gene matches. Germline lookup yields CDR1 SGHNT and CDR2 YYREEE (reference sequence). This CDR3 is 13 amino acids long. CDR3 sequence (DNA): TGTGCCAGCAGCGGTGGACAGGGCTACGAGCAGTACTTC. Translating it yields CASSGGQGYEQYF.

The chain has TRBV4-1 and TRBJ1-3, with a possible D match to TRBD1 (5 bases). CDR3 length: 15 residues. Trimming left V 1 base short and J 4 bases short, with 11 bases between. Per germline, CDR1 MGHRA and CDR2 YSYEKL. The CDR3: CASSQVSGSGNTIYF. CDR3 nucleotide sequence: TGCGCCAGCAGCCAAGTTTCAGGGTCCGGAAACACCATATATTTT.

This clone was detected once. V and J are TRBV4-3 and TRBJ2-2; D ambiguous. CDR3 length: 14 amino acids. With 0 bases removed from V and 5 bases from J, the gap between germline ends came to 7 bases. In germline, CDR1 is LGHNA, CDR2 YSLEER. The CDR3 sequence is CASSQDLGTGELFF. CDR3 coding DNA: TGCGCCAGCAGCCAAGATTTGGGGACCGGGGAGCTGTTTTTT.

This chain joins TRBV28 and TRBJ2-5; no reliable D call. Germline-derived CDR1 and CDR2 are MDHEN and SYDVKM. The ends were cut back, 6 bases at V and 2 bases at J, with 4 bases in the middle. The CDR3 runs 11 residues. This chain's CDR3 is CASRQQETQYF. The DNA for the CDR3 is TGTGCCAGCAGACAACAAGAGACCCAGTACTTC.

A few counts support this clone. The chain links TRBV28 to TRBJ1-4; the D is unclear. Germline CDR1 reads MDHEN; CDR2 reads SYDVKM. This CDR3 is 12 amino acids long. V dropped 5 bases and J dropped 8 bases, with 9 bases sitting between them. The CDR3 DNA reads TGTGCCAGCAGTCTACCCTGGGAAAAACTGTTTTTT. Protein sequence: CASSLPWEKLFF. The entire variable domain, with the rest obtained from reference TRBV28 and TRBJ1-4, is as follows: DVKVTQSSRYLVKRTGEKVFLECVQDMDHENMFWYRQDPGLGLRLIYFSYDVKMKEKGDIPEGYSVSREKKERFSLILESASTNQTSMYLCASSLPWEKLFFGSGTQLSVL.

This chain links TRBV6-5 with TRBJ2-7; 11 nucleotides align to TRBD2. Per the germline V gene, CDR1 is MNHEY and CDR2 is SVGAGI. CDR3 length equals 15 residues. V was pared by 2 bases and J by 8 bases, with 8 bases of the junction left unmatched. CDR3 nucleotide sequence: TGTGCCAGCAGTTACCAGACTAGCGGGGTTCCCAAGCAGTACTTC. Translation: CASSYQTSGVPKQYF.

The CDR3 region has the DNA TGCAGCGTTGAAGAACGACAGGAACCCTACGAGCAGTACTTC. It encodes CSVEERQEPYEQYF. The chain joins TRBV29-1 to TRBJ2-7; the D gene is possibly TRBD1 (6 bases). The germline gives CDR1 SQVTM, CDR2 ANQGSEA. Trimming cost V 0 bases and J 2 bases, with 11 bases left between them. CDR3 size: 14 residues.

The V gene is TRBV7-2, the J gene TRBJ2-3; TRBD2 agrees at 11 bases. This CDR3 comprises 18 residues. Germline loops: CDR1 SGHTA, CDR2 FQGNSA. The ends lost 5 bases at V and 3 bases at J; junction bases unmatched: 13. The CDR3 is CASSTSLAGGLTTDTQYF. DNA for the CDR3: TGTGCCAGCAGCACTTCCCTAGCGGGGGGACTTACTACAGATACGCAGTATTTT.

J is TRBJ1-2 and V is TRBV6-6; TRBD1 matches 7 bases. The germline gives CDR1 MNHNY, CDR2 SVGAGI (reference sequence). The CDR3 contains 14 residues. V lost 5 bases to trimming and J lost 4 bases; unmatched junction nucleotides: 7. DNA for the CDR3: TGTGCCAGCAGTGCCTTGGACAGGCGCTATGGCTACACCTTC. Protein product: CASSALDRRYGYTF.

V usage is TRBV10-1 and J usage is TRBJ2-1; TRBD1 might be the D (6 bases). The CDR3 length is 17 residues. Trimming removed 4 bases from V and 7 bases from J, with 23 bases in between. Germline V gives CDR1 WNHNN, CDR2 SYGVQD (reference sequence). The CDR3 reads CASSGAGLHTRGNEQFF. The CDR3 nucleotides are TGCGCCAGCAGTGGGGCAGGGCTCCACACAAGGGGGAATGAGCAGTTCTTC.

The genes are TRBV27 and TRBJ2-5; D is unclear. Germline lookup yields CDR1 MNHEY and CDR2 SMNVEV (reference sequence). V lost 6 bases and J 1 base, leaving 9 bases between the germline ends. This CDR3 has 13 residues. CDR3: CASSQSSQETQYF. CDR3 nucleotides: TGTGCCAGCAGCCAGAGCTCCCAAGAGACCCAGTACTTC.

The chain couples TRBV27 to TRBJ2-1; 10 bases are a match to TRBD1. Germline trimming cut 5 bases from V and 8 bases from J; bases unmatched to any gene: 3. Germline CDR1 reads MNHEY; CDR2 reads SMNVEV (reference sequence). CDR3 length equals 13 residues. The CDR3 here is CASSATGGHEQFF. The CDR3 DNA reads as TGTGCCAGCAGTGCGACAGGGGGCCATGAGCAGTTCTTC.

The chain links TRBV6-1 to TRBJ1-6; no reliable D call. The V and J ends lost 7 bases and 2 bases respectively, with 9 bases between them. Germline loops: CDR1 MNHNS, CDR2 SASEGT. This CDR3 comprises 14 residues. CDR3 region: CASTAEPYNSPLHF. DNA of the CDR3: TGTGCCAGCACGGCAGAACCCTATAATTCACCCCTCCACTTT.

The CDR3 DNA reads as TGTGCCAGCAGCGCCCGGGGCGACCAGCCCCAGCATTTT. Amino acids: CASSARGDQPQHF. The chain joins TRBV9 to TRBJ1-5; D possibly corresponds to TRBD1 (5 bases). The CDR3 is 13 residues long. The ends were cut back, 3 bases at V and 7 bases at J, with 11 bases in the middle. In germline, CDR1 is SGDLS, CDR2 YYNGEE.

V is TRBV25-1 and J is TRBJ2-7, with D hard to call. The V gene's germline CDR1 is MGHDK and CDR2 SYGVNS. This CDR3 has 13 residues. V lost 3 bases to trimming and J lost 7 bases, with 13 bases between them. The CDR3 protein is CASSDSEWLEQYF. The CDR3 nucleotides are TGTGCCAGCAGTGACTCCGAGTGGCTGGAGCAGTACTTC.